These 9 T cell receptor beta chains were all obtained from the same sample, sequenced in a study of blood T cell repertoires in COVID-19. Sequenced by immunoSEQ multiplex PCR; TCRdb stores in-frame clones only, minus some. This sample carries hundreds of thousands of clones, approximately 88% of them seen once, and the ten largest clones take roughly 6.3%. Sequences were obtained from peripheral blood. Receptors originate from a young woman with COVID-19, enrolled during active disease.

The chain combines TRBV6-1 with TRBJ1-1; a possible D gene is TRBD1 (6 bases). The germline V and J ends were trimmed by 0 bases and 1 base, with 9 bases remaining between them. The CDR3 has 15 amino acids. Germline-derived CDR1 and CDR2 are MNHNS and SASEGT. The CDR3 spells CASSEARGGNTEAFF. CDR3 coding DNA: TGTGCCAGCAGTGAAGCGAGGGGGGGGAACACTGAAGCTTTCTTT.

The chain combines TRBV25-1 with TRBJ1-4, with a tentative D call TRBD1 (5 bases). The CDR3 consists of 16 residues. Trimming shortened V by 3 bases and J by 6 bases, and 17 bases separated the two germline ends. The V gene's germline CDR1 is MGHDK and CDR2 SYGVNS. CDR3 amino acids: CASSDLEGPAHEKLFF. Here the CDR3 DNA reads TGTGCCAGCAGTGACCTGGAGGGGCCCGCCCATGAAAAACTGTTTTTT.

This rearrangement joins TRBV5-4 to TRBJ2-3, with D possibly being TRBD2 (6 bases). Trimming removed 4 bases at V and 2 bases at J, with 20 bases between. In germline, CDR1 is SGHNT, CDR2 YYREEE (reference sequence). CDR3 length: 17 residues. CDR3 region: CASSLGELSGNTDTQYF. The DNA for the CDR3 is TGTGCCAGCAGCCTTGGGGAACTTAGCGGTAACACAGATACGCAGTATTTT.

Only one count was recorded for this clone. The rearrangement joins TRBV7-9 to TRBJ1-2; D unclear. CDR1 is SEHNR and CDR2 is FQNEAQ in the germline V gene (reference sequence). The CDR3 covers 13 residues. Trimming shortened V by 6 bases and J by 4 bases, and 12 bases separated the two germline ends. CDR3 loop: CASSYEEGYGYTF. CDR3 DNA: TGTGCCAGCAGTTATGAGGAGGGCTATGGCTACACCTTC. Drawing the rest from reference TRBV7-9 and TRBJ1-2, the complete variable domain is DTGVSQNPRHKITKRGQNVTFRCDPISEHNRLYWYRQTLGQGPEFLTYFQNEAQLEKSRLLSDRFSAERPKGSFSTLEIQRTEQGDSAMYLCASSYEEGYGYTFGSGTRLTVV.

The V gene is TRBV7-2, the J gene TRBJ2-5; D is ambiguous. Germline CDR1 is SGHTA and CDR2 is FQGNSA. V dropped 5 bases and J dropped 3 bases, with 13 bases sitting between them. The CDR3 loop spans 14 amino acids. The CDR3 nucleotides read TGTGCCAGCAGCGTACTCAGAGGTAAAGAGACCCAGTACTTC. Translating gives CASSVLRGKETQYF.

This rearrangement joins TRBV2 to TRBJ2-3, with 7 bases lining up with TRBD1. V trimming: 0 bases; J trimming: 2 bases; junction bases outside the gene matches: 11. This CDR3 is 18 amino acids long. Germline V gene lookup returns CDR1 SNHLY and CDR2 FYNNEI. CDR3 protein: CASSEAIGTEPFTDTQYF. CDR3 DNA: TGTGCCAGCAGTGAAGCAATCGGGACAGAGCCCTTCACAGATACGCAGTATTTT.

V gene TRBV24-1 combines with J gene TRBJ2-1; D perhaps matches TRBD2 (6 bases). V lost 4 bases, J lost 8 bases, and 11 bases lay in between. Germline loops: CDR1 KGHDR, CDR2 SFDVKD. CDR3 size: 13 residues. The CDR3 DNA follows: TGTGCCACCAGTGAGGGCTGGGGGGATGAGCAGTTCTTC. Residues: CATSEGWGDEQFF.

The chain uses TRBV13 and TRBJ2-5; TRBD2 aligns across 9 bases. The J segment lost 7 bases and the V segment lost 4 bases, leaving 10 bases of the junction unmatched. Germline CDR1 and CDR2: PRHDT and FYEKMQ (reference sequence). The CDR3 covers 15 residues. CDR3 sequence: CASSSTGTSSGTQYF. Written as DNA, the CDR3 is TGTGCCAGCAGCTCCACCGGGACTAGCAGCGGGACCCAGTACTTC. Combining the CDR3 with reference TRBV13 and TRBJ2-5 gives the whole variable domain AAGVIQSPRHLIKEKRETATLKCYPIPRHDTVYWYQQGPGQDPQFLISFYEKMQSDKGSIPDRFSAQQFSDYHSELNMSSLELGDSALYFCASSSTGTSSGTQYFGPGTRLLVL.

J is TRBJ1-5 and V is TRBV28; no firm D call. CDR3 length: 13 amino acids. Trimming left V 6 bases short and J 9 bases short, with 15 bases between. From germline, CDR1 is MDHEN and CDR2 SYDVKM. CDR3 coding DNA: TGTGCCAGCAGCAGGACGGACTCCGGGCCCCAGCATTTT. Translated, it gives CASSRTDSGPQHF.